This T cell receptor beta chain stems from a study of blood T cells in healthy people across ages. The use of a sample-barcoded 5' primer and a J-beta primer mix characterized a second PCR of roughly 6 to 11 cycles. Using its own MiXCR run on the 5' RACE reads, TCRdb lists one record per CDR3 protein. The repertoire holds 1.5 million to 2 million distinct CDR3 sequences, with 25% to 30% as singletons. It was 8 to 10 milliliters of peripheral blood that were drawn from each donor. This clonotype was seen a handful of times. Trimming removed 3 bases at V and 9 bases at J, with 10 bases between. The CDR3 is 12 amino acids. CDR1 SGHNT and CDR2 YYREEE come from the germline V gene (reference sequence).

The genes are TRBV5-4 and TRBJ2-4; no definite D call. Sequencing was carried out using blood. The clonotype was recovered from a woman in her 30s in good health. CDR3: CASSSTNAIQYF. The CDR3, as DNA: TGTGCCAGCAGCTCTACTAATGCCATTCAGTACTTC.